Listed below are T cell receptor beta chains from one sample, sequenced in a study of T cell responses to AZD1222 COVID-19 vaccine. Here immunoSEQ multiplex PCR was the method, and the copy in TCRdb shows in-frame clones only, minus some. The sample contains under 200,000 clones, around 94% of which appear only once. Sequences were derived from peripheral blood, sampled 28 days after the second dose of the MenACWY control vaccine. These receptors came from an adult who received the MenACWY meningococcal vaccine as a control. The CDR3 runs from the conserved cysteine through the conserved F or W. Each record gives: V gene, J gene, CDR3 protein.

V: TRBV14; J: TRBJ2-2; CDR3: CASSQEIGGVTGELFF
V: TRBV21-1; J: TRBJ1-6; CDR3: CASSPRTGNANSPLHF
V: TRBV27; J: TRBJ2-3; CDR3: CASSLYTDTQYF
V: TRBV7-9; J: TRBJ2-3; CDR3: CASSMTSGRWTDTQYF
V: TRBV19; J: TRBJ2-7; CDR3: CASSLPGQGFDEQYF
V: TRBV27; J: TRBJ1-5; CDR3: CASSLSGAGNQPQHF
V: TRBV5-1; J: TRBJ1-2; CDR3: CASSLQGVYGYTF
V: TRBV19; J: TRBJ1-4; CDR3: CATTRDLATNEKLFF
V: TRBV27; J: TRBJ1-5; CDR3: CASSPRDRVSGQPQHF
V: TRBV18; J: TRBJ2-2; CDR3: CASSPMANTGELFF
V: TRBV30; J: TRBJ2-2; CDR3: CAWRGGNTGELFF
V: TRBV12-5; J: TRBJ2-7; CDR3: CASGPGGEQYF